This T cell receptor beta chain was retrieved from a study of cytomegalovirus exposure and HLA in healthy donors. Whole-study findings and limits: Rates of TCR association differed by HLA locus in a later analysis, with DRB1 highest and HLA-C lowest. Researchers counted around 150 TCR beta chains as cytomegalovirus-associated. The likely origin of a cluster of highly shared sequence variants was a sequencing artifact.

This CDR3 comprises 17 residues. Per the germline V gene, CDR1 is SGHRS and CDR2 is YFSETQ. Trimming at V came to 1 base and at J to 3 bases, leaving 9 bases not matched to a gene. On this clone: The antigen is undetermined.

Primers: 60 Vbeta forward and 13 Jbeta reverse. As handled by the study authors: In a later analysis, the count reached about 82 million unique TCR beta chains, with 9 million to 11 million shared. Sequenced by immunoSEQ multiplex PCR; TCRdb stores in-frame clones only, minus some. From that table come the V and J calls and clone size; the DNA was used to work out D and trimming. The table lists approximately 77,000 clones, roughly 80% of them singletons. The TCR comes from a man between 40 and 49 years old in good health and CMV-seronegative. J is TRBJ2-3 and V is TRBV5-1; 9 bases align to TRBD2. The sample consisted of PBMCs. CDR3 residues: CASSLLPAGGGTDTQYF. The CDR3 bases are TGCGCCAGCAGCTTGCTCCCAGCGGGAGGAGGGACAGATACGCAGTATTTT.